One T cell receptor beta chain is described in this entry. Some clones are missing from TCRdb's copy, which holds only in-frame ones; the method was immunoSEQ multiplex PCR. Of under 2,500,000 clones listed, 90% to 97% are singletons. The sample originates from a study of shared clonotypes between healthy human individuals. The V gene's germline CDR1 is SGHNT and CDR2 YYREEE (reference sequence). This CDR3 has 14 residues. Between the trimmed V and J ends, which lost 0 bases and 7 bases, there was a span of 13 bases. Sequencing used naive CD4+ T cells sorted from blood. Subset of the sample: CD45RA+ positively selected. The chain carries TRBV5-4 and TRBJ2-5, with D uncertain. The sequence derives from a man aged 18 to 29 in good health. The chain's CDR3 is CASSLGQIEGTQYF. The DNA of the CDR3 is TGTGCCAGCAGCTTGGGGCAGATAGAAGGGACCCAGTACTTC.